This TCR beta chain was sequenced in a study of OX40 agonist ivuxolimab in advanced cancers. Background on the study: In this trial design, patients received ivuxolimab intravenously at 0.01 to 10 mg/kg every 2 weeks.

Study conclusions and caveats: Expanded clones were, on average, more numerous among CD8+ T cells than CD4+. Among patients with partial responses at 0.1-3.0 mg/kg, clonal expansion was among the lowest.

About this clone itself: Its antigen remains unidentified.

Germline CDR1 reads SGHDT; CDR2 reads YYEEEE. V trimming: 4 bases; J trimming: 4 bases; junction bases outside the gene matches: 4. This CDR3 is 14 amino acids long. The protocol was immunoSEQ multiplex PCR, while the TCRdb copy is restricted to in-frame clones and leaves out a portion. Here the sample spans tens of thousands of clones, 88% being singletons. This material consisted of CD4+ or CD8+ T cells sorted from blood, taken in a trial of the OX40 agonist ivuxolimab. The sequence came from an adult with an advanced solid tumor such as melanoma, head and neck, liver or kidney cancer. The V and J genes are TRBV5-6 and TRBJ2-1; 8 bases are a match to TRBD2. CDR3 DNA sequence: TGTGCCAGCAGCCCCGGGACTAGATACAATGAGCAGTTCTTC. Amino acids: CASSPGTRYNEQFF.